The T cell receptor beta chain described here comes from a study of blood T cells in healthy people across ages. Study conclusions and caveats: CMV infection status of these donors was not known. What prevented conclusive comparison of naive and antigen-experienced cells was that PBMCs were unsorted.

A second PCR of roughly 7 to 11 cycles used a sample-barcoded 5' primer and a J-beta primer mix. A template-switch adaptor with 12 random nucleotides tagged each cDNA molecule. TCRdb fed the 5' RACE reads into MiXCR, producing one record per CDR3 protein. Of approximately 820,000 distinct CDR3 sequences listed, 40% to 50% are singletons. This clonotype was counted a few times. The antigen is not known. What was sequenced was blood. This sequence originates from a man aged 55 to 70 in good health.

CDR3 sequence: CASSTNLRDRQGGNQPQHF. In nucleotides, the CDR3 is TGTGCCAGCAGTACAAACCTCCGGGACAGGCAGGGAGGCAATCAGCCCCAGCATTTT. The chain recombines TRBV6-2 or TRBV6-3 with TRBJ1-5; 8 bases are a match to TRBD1. Trimming at V came to 5 bases and at J to 2 bases, leaving 17 bases not matched to a gene. Germline CDR1 and CDR2: MNHEY and SVGEGT. CDR3 length: 19 residues.